This TCR beta chain was found in a study of graft-versus-host responses after intestinal transplantation. Study overall: Each recipient received a multivisceral, liver-intestinal, or isolated intestinal graft. Every one of the recipients received anti-thymocyte globulin induction and afterwards took tacrolimus and steroids for about 3 years. Points from the study as a whole: The highest levels of circulating GvH clones went along with early declines in HvG clones after transplant. GvH clones detected in recipient marrow included some appearing first in ileum or blood.

In regard to this clone: Its antigen is undetermined.

Produced via immunoSEQ multiplex PCR; TCRdb's table is partial and in-frame only. The profile shows some 130,000 clones, 85% to 95% of them singletons. Germline V gene data show CDR1 as MDHEN and CDR2 as SYDVKM. The CDR3 runs 15 residues. The chain carries TRBV28 and TRBJ2-5, with 9 bases fitting TRBD1. The J call may not be correct, given that the DNA end is closer to TRBJ2-7. The receptor was isolated from a human donor who received an intestinal transplant. Sequences were derived from unstimulated CD8+ T cells sorted from spleen or lymph node cells, sampled before intestinal transplant. CDR3 sequence: CASSFWAGQGYEQYF. CDR3 in DNA: TGTGCCAGCAGTTTTTGGGCGGGACAGGGATACGAGCAGTACTTC.